The 14 T cell receptor beta chains below were found in one sample sequenced in a study of blood T cell repertoires in COVID-19. The table came from immunoSEQ multiplex PCR; TCRdb's copy has only in-frame clones and leaves some out. The top ten clones hold 1.1% of a sample with some 420,000 clones, roughly nine tenths of them seen once. The sequenced material came from PBMCs or T cells enriched from blood (not recorded which). The receptors shown here come from a man between 25 and 39 years old who had recovered from COVID-19.

This chain joins TRBV28 and TRBJ1-1; 8 bases agree with TRBD1. Germline assignment: CDR1 MDHEN and CDR2 SYDVKM. There are 15 residues in the CDR3. Trimming cost V 4 bases and J 4 bases; bases outside gene matches: 8. CDR3 loop: CASSSPGTGGTEAFF. The CDR3 DNA is TGTGCCAGCAGTTCTCCCGGGACAGGAGGCACTGAAGCTTTCTTT.

The chain employs TRBV12-3 or TRBV12-4 and TRBJ1-1; D ambiguous. Trimming stripped 1 base from V and 7 bases from J, with 7 bases between. The CDR3 sequence is 12 residues long. The DNA of the CDR3 is TGTGCCAGCAGTTTAGGAGTATATGAAGCTTTCTTT. Translated: CASSLGVYEAFF.

CDR3 sequence (DNA): TGTGCCAGCAGCCTTCGGACAGAGAACACAGATACGCAGTATTTT. Translated, it gives CASSLRTENTDTQYF. The chain recombines TRBV7-9 with TRBJ2-3; TRBD1 might be the D (6 bases). This CDR3 region has 15 residues. V was clipped by 5 bases and J by 2 bases, with 14 bases between them. The germline V gene encodes CDR1 SEHNR and CDR2 FQNEAQ (reference sequence).

This chain joins TRBV30 and TRBJ2-3; tentatively, D is TRBD1 (6 bases). V was cut by 0 bases and J by 0 bases, with 10 bases left in between. Germline V CDR1 and CDR2: GTSNPN, SVGIG (reference sequence). CDR3 length: 15 amino acids. The CDR3 coding sequence is TGTGCCTGGAGTGTCCCAGGGGTGAGCACAGATACGCAGTATTTT. It yields the protein CAWSVPGVSTDTQYF.

V is TRBV9 and J is TRBJ1-2; no reliable D call. This CDR3 has 14 amino acids. Germline-derived CDR1 and CDR2 are SGDLS and YYNGEE. The V end lost 1 base, the J end lost 0 bases, and 7 bases lay between the germline ends. The CDR3 nucleotides are TGTGCCAGCAGCGTATCGGGTCCTAACTATGGCTACACCTTC. It codes for CASSVSGPNYGYTF.

The V gene is TRBV6-5, the J gene TRBJ1-5; 7 positions agree with TRBD1. Trimming cost V 10 bases and J 7 bases; bases outside gene matches: 13. The CDR3 runs 14 residues. The germline V gene has CDR1 MNHEY and CDR2 SVGAGI. For the CDR3, the DNA is TGTGCCACCTCACGGGAGGGGGCCGCGCAGCCCCAGCATTTT. Translated: CATSREGAAQPQHF.

The chain uses TRBV23-1 and TRBJ2-7; 10 nucleotides line up with TRBD1. TRBV23-1 is labeled an ORF, and its function is uncertain. The V gene end was trimmed by 0 bases and the J gene end by 3 bases; junction bases not matched to a gene: 11. The CDR3 runs to 18 residues. The DNA of the CDR3 is TGCGCCAGCAGTCAATCGTCTGGGACAGGGGTCTTACTCTACGAGCAGTACTTC. It yields the protein CASSQSSGTGVLLYEQYF.

This clone was recorded many times. The gene calls are TRBV6-5 and TRBJ2-1; 10 nucleotides align to TRBD2. The germline gives CDR1 MNHEY, CDR2 SVGAGI. The CDR3 has 15 residues. After removal of 2 bases from V and 8 bases from J, the junction contained 6 bases not matched to a gene. Written as DNA, the CDR3 is TGTGCCAGCAGTTACCAGCGGGAGGGATCTGATGAGCAGTTCTTC. Translating gives CASSYQREGSDEQFF.

Remarks on this clone: At one boundary the junction diverges from the germline segment, which might be a read error. V and J are TRBV6-5 and TRBJ2-4; 7 bases agree with TRBD2. The CDR3 covers 13 residues. Germline loops: CDR1 MNHEY, CDR2 SVGAGI. The CDR3, as DNA: TGTGCCAGCAGACACAATGGGGAGGGAATTCCGTACTTC. The encoded protein is CASRHNGEGIPYF.

This sequence joins TRBV7-9 and TRBJ1-2, with D maybe TRBD1 (5 bases). V dropped 5 bases and J dropped 8 bases, with 9 bases sitting between them. From germline, CDR1 is SEHNR and CDR2 FQNEAQ (reference sequence). This CDR3 contains 11 residues. Here the CDR3 reads CASSMDNGYTF. CDR3 nucleotides: TGTGCCAGCAGCATGGACAACGGCTACACCTTC.

This clone was observed a single time. V gene TRBV11-2 combines with J gene TRBJ2-5, with 14 bases lining up with TRBD2. The V segment lost 8 bases and the J segment 3 bases; nucleotides outside the gene matches: 5. Per the germline V gene, CDR1 is SGHAT and CDR2 is FQNNGV. The CDR3 extends over 15 amino acids. The CDR3 here is CASYGTSGSEETQYF. In DNA, the CDR3 is TGTGCCAGCTACGGGACTAGCGGGAGTGAAGAGACCCAGTACTTC. Using reference TRBV11-2 and TRBJ2-5 for the parts outside the CDR3, the full variable domain is EAGVAQSPRYKIIEKRQSVAFWCNPISGHATLYWYQQILGQGPKLLIQFQNNGVVDDSQLPKDRFSAERLKGVDSTLKIQPAKLEDSAVYLCASYGTSGSEETQYFGPGTRLLVL.

The chain recombines TRBV6-5 with TRBJ2-7; 8 bases map to TRBD2. The CDR3 contains 16 residues. Germline V gene data show CDR1 as MNHEY and CDR2 as SVGAGI. The V and J ends lost 4 bases and 6 bases, in that order; junction bases with no gene match: 14. The CDR3 region has the DNA TGTGCCAGCAGTTTTTCCTCCGGGAGGGAAGGAAGCGAGCAGTACTTC. Protein product: CASSFSSGREGSEQYF.

The genes are TRBV6-5 and TRBJ1-4; D unclear. Looked up from germline, CDR1 is MNHEY and CDR2 is SVGAGI. The CDR3 is 14 residues long. Trimming removed 6 bases at V and 5 bases at J, with 13 bases between. The CDR3 region is CASRYTGPNEKLFF. In DNA, the CDR3 is TGTGCCAGCAGGTACACCGGTCCAAATGAAAAACTGTTTTTT.

DNA of the CDR3: TGTGCCTGGAGCAGGCAGGGCCTGGGTGGCTACACCTTC. Protein product: CAWSRQGLGGYTF. The V gene is TRBV30, the J gene TRBJ1-2; possible D gene TRBD1, 5 bases. The germline CDR1 and CDR2 sequences are GTSNPN and SVGIG (reference sequence). The CDR3 loop spans 13 amino acids. V was clipped by 3 bases and J by 7 bases, with 15 bases between them.